Each of the 2 T cell receptor beta chains below was sequenced from the same sample in a study of T-cell reconstitution after alpha-beta-depleted transplantation in children. Unique molecular identifiers featured in how the TCRbeta library was prepared. TCRdb re-called the PCR reads through MiXCR, storing one row per CDR3 protein. The sample gives 140,000 or so distinct CDR3 sequences, roughly 9% of which show up once; 15% to 20% is in the top ten. Sample: PBMCs, mostly from graft donor cells, taken 180 days after TCRalphabeta/CD19-depleted stem cell transplant. Receptors originate from a female patient aged 2 to 10 who had a stem cell transplant for congenital amegakaryocytic thrombocytopenia, so the T cells may come from the graft donor.

The chain links TRBV20-1 to TRBJ2-2, with TRBD2 as a possible D gene (5 bases). The CDR3 extends over 14 amino acids. The V end lost 7 bases, the J end lost 7 bases, and 19 bases lay between the germline ends. CDR1 is DFQATT, CDR2 SNEGSKA, per germline (reference sequence). CDR3 coding DNA: TGCAGTGTTAAGGCGCCGGGAAGAGGCGGGGAGCTGTTTTTT. As protein: CSVKAPGRGGELFF.

This clonotype showed up many times. V and J are TRBV6-2 or TRBV6-3 and TRBJ1-5; D not resolved. V dropped 5 bases and J dropped 3 bases, with 8 bases sitting between them. Germline values: CDR1 MNHEY, CDR2 SVGEGT. This CDR3 is built from 13 residues. The CDR3 is CASSAAYNQPQHF. The DNA for the CDR3 is TGTGCCAGCAGTGCGGCCTACAATCAGCCCCAGCATTTT.